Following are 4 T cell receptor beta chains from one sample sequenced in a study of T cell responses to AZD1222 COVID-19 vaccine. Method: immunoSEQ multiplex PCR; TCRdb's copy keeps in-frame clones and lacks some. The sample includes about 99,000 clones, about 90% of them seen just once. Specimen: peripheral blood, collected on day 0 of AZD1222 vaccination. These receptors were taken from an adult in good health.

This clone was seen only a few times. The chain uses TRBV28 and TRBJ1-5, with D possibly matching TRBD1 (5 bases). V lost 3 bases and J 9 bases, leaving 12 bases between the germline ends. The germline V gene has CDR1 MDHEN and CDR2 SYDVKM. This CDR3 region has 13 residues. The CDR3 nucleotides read TGTGCCAGCAGTTTGGGGCCTGAGTGGCCCCAGCATTTT. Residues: CASSLGPEWPQHF.

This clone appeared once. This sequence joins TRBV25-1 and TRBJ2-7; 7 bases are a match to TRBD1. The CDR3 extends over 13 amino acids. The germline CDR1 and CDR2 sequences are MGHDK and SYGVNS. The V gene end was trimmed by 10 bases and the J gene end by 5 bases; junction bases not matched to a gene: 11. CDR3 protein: CATGGQGVHEQYF. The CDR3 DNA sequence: TGTGCCACAGGGGGTCAGGGGGTCCACGAGCAGTACTTC.

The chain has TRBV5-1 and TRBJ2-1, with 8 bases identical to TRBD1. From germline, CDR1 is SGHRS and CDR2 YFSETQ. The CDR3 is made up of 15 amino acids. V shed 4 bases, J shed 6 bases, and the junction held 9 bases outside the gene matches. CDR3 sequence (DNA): TGCGCCAGCAGCCCCTTCGGGACAGGCGGCAATGAGCAGTTCTTC. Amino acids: CASSPFGTGGNEQFF.

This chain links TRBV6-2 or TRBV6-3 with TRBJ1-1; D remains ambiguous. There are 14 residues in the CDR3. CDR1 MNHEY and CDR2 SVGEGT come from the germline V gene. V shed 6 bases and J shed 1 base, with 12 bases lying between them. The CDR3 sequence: CASSPVGRNTEAFF. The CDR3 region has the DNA TGTGCCAGCAGCCCCGTTGGCAGGAACACTGAAGCTTTCTTT.